Listed here are 30 T cell receptor beta chains from one sample, sequenced in a study of beta chain features in type 1 diabetes. Since all of the isolated RNA was reverse transcribed, expressed TCRB transcripts were what got sequenced. The assay was immunoSEQ multiplex PCR, and TCRdb's table has in-frame clones only and misses some. The sample carries some 360,000 clones, around 19% recorded once. Sequenced sample: naive CD4+ T cells from blood. These receptors were taken from a woman under 30 in good health.

This clone was observed a handful of times. The chain couples TRBV7-2 to TRBJ1-2; 9 bases line up with TRBD1. The CDR3 has 13 residues. CDR1 is SGHTA, CDR2 FQGNSA, per germline. J gave up 4 bases and V 5 bases, and 2 bases lay outside the gene matches. Here the CDR3 reads CASSPTGGYGYTF. CDR3 nucleotide sequence: TGTGCCAGCAGCCCGACAGGGGGCTATGGCTACACCTTC.

This clone was seen only once. The rearrangement uses TRBV5-4 and TRBJ2-5; D unresolved. Germline-derived CDR1 and CDR2 are SGHNT and YYREEE (reference sequence). The CDR3 has 15 amino acids. V gave up 1 base and J gave up 5 bases, with 15 bases separating them. CDR3 bases: TGTGCCAGCAGCTTGTTTCGGCCGCAGGCTGAGACCCAGTACTTC. Translation gives CASSLFRPQAETQYF.

The chain carries TRBV28 and TRBJ2-2, with D possibly TRBD1 on 6 matching bases. V lost 8 bases to trimming and J lost 1 base, with 11 bases between them. Germline CDR1 MDHEN, CDR2 SYDVKM. This CDR3 is built from 14 residues. Here the CDR3 reads CASLPGQNTGELFF. The CDR3 DNA sequence: TGTGCCAGCTTGCCGGGACAGAACACCGGGGAGCTGTTTTTT.

This clone was seen more than once but under ten times. J is TRBJ2-7 and V is TRBV4-1; possibly TRBD2 for D (7 bases). Germline V gene data show CDR1 as MGHRA and CDR2 as YSYEKL. The CDR3 has 15 amino acids. V lost 4 bases and J 3 bases, leaving 16 bases between the germline ends. The DNA for the CDR3 is TGCGCCAGCAGCCGGGGGGCGGGAGCGGGCTACGAGCAGTACTTC. This codes for CASSRGAGAGYEQYF.

V usage is TRBV30 and J usage is TRBJ1-1; maybe TRBD1 (6 bases). CDR1 and CDR2 from the germline V gene are GTSNPN and SVGIG (reference sequence). Trimming took off 1 base at V and 4 bases at J, with 13 bases between the two ends. The CDR3 is 14 residues long. The DNA for the CDR3 is TGTGCCTGGAGTGGGAACAGGGTTGGCACTGAAGCTTTCTTT. This sequence encodes CAWSGNRVGTEAFF.

V is TRBV5-6 and J is TRBJ2-1, with 11 bases fitting TRBD2. The CDR3 contains 15 residues. Trimming took 1 base from V and 9 from J; bases not matched to a gene: 6. From germline, CDR1 is SGHDT and CDR2 YYEEEE. Here the CDR3 reads CASSLLAGGLGEQFF. The CDR3 DNA sequence: TGTGCCAGCAGCTTGCTAGCGGGAGGCCTCGGTGAGCAGTTCTTC.

This clone was recorded a few times. The chain recombines TRBV29-1 with TRBJ2-2; the match to TRBD1 covers 9 bases. The germline V gene encodes CDR1 SQVTM and CDR2 ANQGSEA. This CDR3 is 17 amino acids long. V shed 4 bases, J shed 3 bases, and the junction held 12 bases outside the gene matches. As DNA, the CDR3 is TGCAGCGTTGCCGGGACAGGGTATTTTGTGGACACCGGGGAGCTGTTTTTT. Its protein is CSVAGTGYFVDTGELFF.

This clone was seen only a few times. This chain joins TRBV12-5 and TRBJ1-5; 8 bases are shared with TRBD1. The CDR3 spans 16 residues. The germline V gene has CDR1 LGHNT and CDR2 FRNRAP. After removal of 0 bases from V and 7 bases from J, the junction contained 8 bases not matched to a gene. CDR3 region: CASGLVLGRGPQPQHF. The CDR3 region has the DNA TGTGCTAGTGGTTTGGTACTGGGCAGGGGGCCACAGCCCCAGCATTTT.

This clone was detected a few times. This chain links TRBV18 with TRBJ2-1, with D unresolved. Germline loops: CDR1 KGHSH, CDR2 LQKENI. This CDR3 has 12 residues. Trimming cost V 4 bases and J 9 bases, with 10 bases left between them. The CDR3 DNA sequence: TGTGCCAGCTCACGCGGAATGGTTGAGCAGTTCTTC. It specifies CASSRGMVEQFF.

The rearrangement uses TRBV30 and TRBJ1-5; TRBD1 matches 7 bases. CDR1 is GTSNPN, CDR2 SVGIG, per germline (reference sequence). The CDR3 runs 16 residues. V trimming: 1 base; J trimming: 0 bases; junction bases outside the gene matches: 6. The CDR3 DNA reads as TGTGCCTGGAGTGCGGACAGGAGCTATAGCAATCAGCCCCAGCATTTT. It encodes CAWSADRSYSNQPQHF.

This chain joins TRBV5-1 and TRBJ2-1, with D maybe TRBD1 (6 bases). Germline V gene sequence: CDR1 SGHRS, CDR2 YFSETQ. This CDR3 region has 13 residues. Trimming stripped 0 bases from V and 9 bases from J, with 10 bases between. This CDR3 reads CASSLAEDSEQFF. In DNA, the CDR3 is TGCGCCAGCAGCTTGGCAGAGGACAGTGAGCAGTTCTTC. Supplemented by reference TRBV5-1 and TRBJ2-1, the full variable domain reads KAGVTQTPRYLIKTRGQQVTLSCSPISGHRSVSWYQQTPGQGLQFLFEYFSETQRNKGNFPGRFSGRQFSNSRSEMNVSTLELGDSALYLCASSLAEDSEQFFGPGTRLTVL.

This clone was seen more than once but under ten times. The chain carries TRBV6-5 and TRBJ2-7; no reliable D call. Germline loops: CDR1 MNHEY, CDR2 SVGAGI. V shed 4 bases and J shed 7 bases, with 14 bases lying between them. The CDR3 is made up of 13 amino acids. This chain's CDR3 is CASSSPGGVEQYF. The CDR3 nucleotides are TGTGCCAGCAGTTCGCCTGGCGGAGTAGAGCAGTACTTC.

The V gene is TRBV23-1, the J gene TRBJ1-1, with D possibly TRBD1 on 6 matching bases. TRBV23-1 is recorded as an ORF, its role being uncertain. V shed 3 bases and J shed 4 bases, with 15 bases lying between them. CDR3 size: 15 residues. The CDR3 loop reads CASSHEQGRCTEAFF. The CDR3 DNA is TGCGCCAGCAGTCACGAACAGGGTCGGTGCACTGAAGCTTTCTTT.

The rearrangement uses TRBV6-4 and TRBJ1-1, with TRBD1 matching over 7 bases. J was trimmed by 5 bases and V by 6 bases; bases with no gene match: 9. This CDR3 region has 14 residues. The V gene's germline CDR1 is MRHNA and CDR2 SNTAGT. As DNA, the CDR3 is TGTGCCAGCAGACCCCAGGGGGATAGTACTGAAGCTTTCTTT. It is translated as CASRPQGDSTEAFF.

This clone has just a few counts. The chain links TRBV19 to TRBJ2-1, with 10 bases matching TRBD1. Per germline, CDR1 LNHDA and CDR2 SQIVND (reference sequence). The CDR3 runs 14 residues. Unmatched junction bases numbered 3, after V lost 4 bases and J lost 6 bases. The CDR3 nucleotides are TGTGCCAGTAGTACAGGACAGGGGGTCAATGAGCAGTTCTTC. Protein product: CASSTGQGVNEQFF.

The chain employs TRBV11-1 and TRBJ2-7; 8 positions agree with TRBD2. Trimming removed 4 bases from V and 4 bases from J; junction bases left unmatched: 9. Germline V gene data show CDR1 as SGHAT and CDR2 as FQDESV (reference sequence). The CDR3 runs to 15 residues. CDR3 in DNA: TGTGCCAGCAGCTCAAACGCCGGGACTAGATACGAGCAGTACTTC. It is translated as CASSSNAGTRYEQYF. The full variable domain, with the rest looked up from reference TRBV11-1 and TRBJ2-7, is EAEVAQSPRYKITEKSQAVAFWCDPISGHATLYWYRQILGQGPELLVQFQDESVVDDSQLPKDRFSAERLKGVDSTLKIQPAELGDSAMYLCASSSNAGTRYEQYFGPGTRLTVT.

This chain joins TRBV2 and TRBJ1-2; TRBD1 agrees at 7 bases. The trim removed 4 bases at V and 5 bases at J, leaving 4 bases unmatched. In germline, CDR1 is SNHLY, CDR2 FYNNEI. The CDR3 contains 13 residues. The CDR3: CASSVDRAYGYTF. The CDR3 DNA is TGTGCCAGCAGTGTTGACAGGGCATATGGCTACACCTTC.

The sample holds a few counts of this clone. At one boundary the junction diverges from the germline segment, which might be a read error. The rearrangement uses TRBV7-2 and TRBJ2-4; perhaps TRBD1 as D (5 bases). CDR3 length: 12 residues. The germline V gene encodes CDR1 SGHTA and CDR2 FQGNSA. CDR3 bases: TGTGCCAGCAGCTTAGCGCGAGGCAGGGCAAGCTTC. Translation: CASSLARGRASF. The full variable domain, in which reference TRBV7-2 and TRBJ2-4 provide the parts outside the CDR3, is GAGVSQSPSNKVTEKGKDVELRCDPISGHTALYWYRQSLGQGLEFLIYFQGNSAPDKSGLPSDRFSAERTGGSVSTLTIQRTQQEDSAVYLCASSLARGRASFGAGTRLSVL.

The rearrangement uses TRBV6-5 and TRBJ2-5; 9 bases line up with TRBD1. Germline V lookup: CDR1 MNHEY, CDR2 SVGAGI. The CDR3 spans 13 residues. V was clipped by 7 bases and J by 6 bases; unmatched bases: 6. DNA of the CDR3: TGTGCCAGCACCGGGACAGGGAGACAGACCCAGTACTTC. Amino acid sequence: CASTGTGRQTQYF.

This clone was observed a few times. A junction boundary mismatches the germline segment, possibly from a read error. The V gene is TRBV7-7, the J gene TRBJ1-4; unclear D gene. CDR3 length equals 13 residues. Germline CDR1 and CDR2: SSHAT and FNYEAQ (reference sequence). The CDR3 sequence: CASSLTENEKLFF. The CDR3 DNA sequence: TGTGCTAGCAGCTTAACCGAGAATGAAAAACTGTTTTTT.

The chain carries TRBV2 and TRBJ2-5, with 10 bases lining up with TRBD2. CDR1 and CDR2 (germline): SNHLY, FYNNEI. CDR3 length: 15 residues. V lost 4 bases to trimming and J lost 0 bases; unmatched junction nucleotides: 2. The CDR3 DNA reads TGTGCCAGCAGTGCTAGCGGGGGCCACCAAGAGACCCAGTACTTC. Translating gives CASSASGGHQETQYF.

Notes on this clone: The same CDR3 arises from other DNA sequences in this sample as well. The chain has TRBV30 and TRBJ1-1; D is unresolved. Germline assignment: CDR1 GTSNPN and CDR2 SVGIG (reference sequence). The CDR3 is made up of 11 amino acids. V gave up 2 bases and J gave up 4 bases, with 5 bases separating them. CDR3 region: CAWSRGTEAFF. The CDR3 nucleotides read TGTGCCTGGAGTCGGGGCACTGAAGCTTTCTTT.

This clone occurred a few times. CDR3 sequence reads: CASRSEKGLGGYTF. The CDR3 nucleotides are TGTGCCAGCAGATCCGAAAAGGGGTTGGGTGGCTACACCTTC. The chain links TRBV5-8 to TRBJ1-2; tentative D call: TRBD1 (5 bases). The CDR3 is 14 residues long. Germline CDR1 and CDR2: SGHTS and YDEGEE. The ends were cut back, 5 bases at V and 7 bases at J, with 18 bases in the middle.

This chain uses TRBV2 with TRBJ2-1, with 7 bases that match TRBD2. This CDR3 is 11 amino acids long. Germline V gene data show CDR1 as SNHLY and CDR2 as FYNNEI. V was pared by 6 bases and J by 10 bases, with 3 bases of the junction left unmatched. The CDR3, as DNA: TGTGCCAGCAGCATTAGCGGGGAGCAGTTCTTC. This codes for CASSISGEQFF.

The gene calls are TRBV5-6 and TRBJ2-1; 12 bases are a match to TRBD2. CDR1 SGHDT and CDR2 YYEEEE come from the germline V gene. V shed 3 bases and J 6 bases; nucleotides not matched to a gene: 4. The CDR3 runs 15 residues. CDR3 loop: CASSYPSGGANEQFF. CDR3 sequence (DNA): TGTGCCAGCAGCTATCCTAGCGGGGGGGCCAATGAGCAGTTCTTC. The variable domain in full, completed from reference TRBV5-6 and TRBJ2-1, reads DAGVTQSPTHLIKTRGQQVTLRCSPKSGHDTVSWYQQALGQGPQFIFQYYEEEERQRGNFPDRFSGHQFPNYSSELNVNALLLGDSALYLCASSYPSGGANEQFFGPGTRLTVL.

This chain joins TRBV6-1 and TRBJ2-1, with TRBD2 identical over 8 bases. CDR3 length: 15 residues. The trim removed 7 bases at V and 5 bases at J, leaving 10 bases unmatched. Germline V gene lookup returns CDR1 MNHNS and CDR2 SASEGT. This chain's CDR3 is CASMRSGSLDNEQFF. CDR3 sequence (DNA): TGTGCCAGCATGCGGAGCGGGAGTCTCGACAATGAGCAGTTCTTC.

With regard to this clone: Mismatch with germline at one junction end may stem from a read error. V is TRBV7-7 and J is TRBJ2-1; D may be TRBD1 (6 bases). The CDR3 has 15 amino acids. Germline V gives CDR1 SSHAT, CDR2 FNYEAQ (reference sequence). The CDR3: CASSLRGGAYNEQFF. In DNA form, the CDR3 reads TGTGCTAGCAGCCTTCGAGGGGGTGCCTACAATGAGCAGTTCTTC.

This clone was picked up a small number of times. CDR3 coding DNA: TGTGCCTCCCATAGGGGAGGAAACACCATATATTTT. Translating gives CASHRGGNTIYF. J is TRBJ1-3 and V is TRBV30, with a tentative D call TRBD1 (5 bases). The germline V and J ends were trimmed by 7 bases and 4 bases, with 11 bases remaining between them. Per germline, CDR1 GTSNPN and CDR2 SVGIG (reference sequence). The CDR3 covers 12 residues.

This clone was found a few times. The chain employs TRBV5-1 and TRBJ1-5; D not resolved. Germline CDR1 reads SGHRS; CDR2 reads YFSETQ. Trimming removed 0 bases at V and 8 bases at J, with 12 bases between. This CDR3 spans 14 amino acids. CDR3 nucleotides: TGCGCCAGCAGCTTGGCGGTCGGGGTTGAGCCCCAGCATTTT. Translated, it gives CASSLAVGVEPQHF.

The V and J genes are TRBV6-5 and TRBJ2-3; no definite D call. The CDR3 extends over 13 amino acids. V dropped 4 bases and J dropped 4 bases, with 9 bases sitting between them. Germline V CDR1 and CDR2: MNHEY, SVGAGI. The CDR3 region is CASSFQISDTQYF. CDR3 DNA sequence: TGTGCCAGCAGTTTCCAGATCTCAGATACGCAGTATTTT.